What follows is one T cell receptor (beta chain) and its context. Other DNA sequences within the sample encode an identical CDR3. This record belongs to a study of shared clonotypes between healthy human individuals. This CDR3 spans 14 amino acids. Trimming cost V 0 bases and J 5 bases, with 10 bases left between them. CDR1 and CDR2 (germline): SGHVS, FNYEAQ. Only in-frame clones appear in the TCRdb table, and some are missing; sequencing was by immunoSEQ multiplex PCR. The sample consists of roughly 2 million clones, 90% to 95% of them appearing once. The clonotype was recovered from a young man in good health. This chain uses TRBV7-6 with TRBJ2-5, with a tentative D call TRBD2 (6 bases). Material for sequencing was naive CD4+ T cells sorted from blood. This sample's subset: CD45RA+ positively selected. CDR3 nucleotides: TGTGCCAGCAGCTTAGCGGGAGGCGCGGAGACCCAGTACTTC. This encodes CASSLAGGAETQYF.